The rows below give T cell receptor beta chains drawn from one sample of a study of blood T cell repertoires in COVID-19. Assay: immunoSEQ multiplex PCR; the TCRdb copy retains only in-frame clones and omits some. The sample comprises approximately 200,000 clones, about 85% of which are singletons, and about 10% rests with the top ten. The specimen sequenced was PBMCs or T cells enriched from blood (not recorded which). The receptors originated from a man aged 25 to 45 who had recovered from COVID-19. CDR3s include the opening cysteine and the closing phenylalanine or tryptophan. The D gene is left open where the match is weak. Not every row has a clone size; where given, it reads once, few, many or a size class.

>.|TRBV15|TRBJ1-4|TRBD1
TGTGCCACCAGCGAGAACTTGGGACAGGGAAATGAAAAACTGTTTTTT
CATSENLGQGNEKLFF
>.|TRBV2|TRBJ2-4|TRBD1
TGTGCCAGCAGTGAACTGGCAGGGGGCTTTGCCAAAAACATTCAGTACTTC
CASSELAGGFAKNIQYF
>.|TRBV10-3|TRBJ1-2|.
TGTGCCATCAGTGAAACCCTTACAGGGCTTGGGTATGGCTACACCTTC
CAISETLTGLGYGYTF
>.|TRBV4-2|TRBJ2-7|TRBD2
TGTGCCAGCAGCCAAGATTATCCGGGGGGCTCCTACGAGCAGTACTTC
CASSQDYPGGSYEQYF
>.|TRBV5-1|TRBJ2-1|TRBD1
TGCGCCAGCGGGACAGCACACTACAATGAGCAGTTCTTC
CASGTAHYNEQFF
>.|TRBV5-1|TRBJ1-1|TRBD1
TGCGCCAGCAGCCCACAGGGGACGAACACTGAAGCTTTCTTT
CASSPQGTNTEAFF
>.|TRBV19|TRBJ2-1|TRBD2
TGTGCCAGTAGTCTCCCCCCCAGGGTTAGCGGGAGATTATACAATGAGCAGTTCTTC
CASSLPPRVSGRLYNEQFF
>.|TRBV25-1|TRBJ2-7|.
TGTGCCAGCAGTGAGGGGGGATACGAGCAGTACTTC
CASSEGGYEQYF
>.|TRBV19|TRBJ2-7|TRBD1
TGTGCCAGTAGTTTGCTAGGGGACAGGGGATTCTACGAGCAGTACTTC
CASSLLGDRGFYEQYF
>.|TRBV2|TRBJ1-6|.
TGTGCCAGCAGTGCCCGGGACTCACCAAATTCACCCCTCCACTTT
CASSARDSPNSPLHF
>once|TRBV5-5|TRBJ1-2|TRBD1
TGTGCCAGCAGTTCGCCCGGGACAGGGAATGGCTACACCTTC
CASSSPGTGNGYTF
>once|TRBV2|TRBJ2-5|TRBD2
TGTGCCAGCAGGGGGACGGGGGGAGAGACCCAGTACTTC
CASRGTGGETQYF
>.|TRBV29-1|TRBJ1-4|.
TGCAGCGTTGACACAGGGTTAAATGAAAAACTGTTTTTT
CSVDTGLNEKLFF
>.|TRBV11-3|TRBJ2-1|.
TGTGCCAGCAGCTCAGGACTTTCCTACAATGAGCAGTTCTTC
CASSSGLSYNEQFF
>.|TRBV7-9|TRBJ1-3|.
TGTGCCAGCAGCTTATCTTATAGGGGGTTCTCTGGAAACACCATATATTTT
CASSLSYRGFSGNTIYF
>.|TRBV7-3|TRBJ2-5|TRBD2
TGTGCCAGCAGCTGGGCGGGGGGGACGAAAGAGACCCAGTACTTC
CASSWAGGTKETQYF
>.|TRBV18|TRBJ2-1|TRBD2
TGTGCCAGCTCACCACCGTCTAGCGGGAATAGTGAGCAGTTCTTC
CASSPPSSGNSEQFF
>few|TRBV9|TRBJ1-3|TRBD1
TGTGCCAGCAGCGGGGCCACAGGCGGGACAGGAAGAGGAAACACCATATATTTT
CASSGATGGTGRGNTIYF
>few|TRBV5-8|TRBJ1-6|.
TGTGCCAGCAGCTCTCGTAATAATTCACCCCTCCACTTT
CASSSRNNSPLHF
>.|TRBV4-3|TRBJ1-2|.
TGCGCCAGCAGCCAAGATGTCAGGGATGGCTACACCTTC
CASSQDVRDGYTF
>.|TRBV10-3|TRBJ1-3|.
TGTGCCATCAGTGAGTCGATAATCTTGGCGGATGGTTACACCATATATTTT
CAISESIILADGYTIYF
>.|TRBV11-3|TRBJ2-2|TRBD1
TGTGCCAGCAGTCCGGACAGGGACACCGGGGAGCTGTTTTTT
CASSPDRDTGELFF
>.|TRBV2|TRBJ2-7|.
TGTGCCAGCAGTGAACAGTCCTACGAGCAGTACTTC
CASSEQSYEQYF
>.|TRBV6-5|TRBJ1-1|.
TGTGCCAGCAGTTATGGCGGGGGCGCGACCACTGAAGCTTTCTTT
CASSYGGGATTEAFF
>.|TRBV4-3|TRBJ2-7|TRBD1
TGCGCCAGCAGTCTTCGGACAGGGGGCCACGAGCAGTACTTC
CASSLRTGGHEQYF
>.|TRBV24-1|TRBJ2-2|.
TGTGCCACCAGTGATTTGCGGCAGGGGATGGTCGGGGAGCTGTTTTTT
CATSDLRQGMVGELFF
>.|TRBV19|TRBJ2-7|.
TGTGCCAGTACGCGCGGCACCGGCTCCTCCTACGAGCAGTACTTC
CASTRGTGSSYEQYF
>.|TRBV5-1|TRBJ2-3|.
TGCGCCAGCAGCTTGACAGGGTTCCTCACAGATACGCAGTATTTT
CASSLTGFLTDTQYF
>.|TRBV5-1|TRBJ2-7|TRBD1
TGCGCCAGCAGGACCGGGACAGGGGAGTACGAGCAGTACTTC
CASRTGTGEYEQYF
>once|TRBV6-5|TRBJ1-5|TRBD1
TGTGCCAGCAGTAACAGGGGGCAGCCCCAGCATTTT
CASSNRGQPQHF
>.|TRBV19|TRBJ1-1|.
TGTGCCAGTTACAGGTACGGGGGGCGGGTGGACACTGAAGCTTTCTTT
CASYRYGGRVDTEAFF
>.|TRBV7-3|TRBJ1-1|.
TGTGCCAGCAGCTTTGGAGGGAACACTGAAGCTTTCTTT
CASSFGGNTEAFF
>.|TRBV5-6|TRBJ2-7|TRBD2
TGTGCCAGCTGCTCAGACGGGAGGTACGAGCAGTACTTC
CASCSDGRYEQYF
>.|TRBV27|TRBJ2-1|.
TGTGCCAGCAGCGGGGGTGGGGGTGGGTTCTTC
CASSGGGGGFF
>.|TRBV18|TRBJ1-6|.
TGTGCCAGCTCACCACGTGGGGCCGTAGGGAATTCACCCCTCCACTTT
CASSPRGAVGNSPLHF
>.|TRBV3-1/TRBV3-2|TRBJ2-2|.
TGTGCCAGCAGCCAACAGGGTTCAGCCGGGGAGCTGTTTTTT
CASSQQGSAGELFF
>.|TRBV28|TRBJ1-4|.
TGTGCCAGCATCTCGGGGGGGTTGGGGCAAACTGAAAAACTGTTTTTT
CASISGGLGQTEKLFF